The rows below give T cell receptor beta chains drawn from one sample of a study of cytomegalovirus exposure and HLA in healthy donors. TCRdb's table, derived via immunoSEQ multiplex PCR, lists solely in-frame clones and lacks some. The listing records about 79,000 clones. The specimen was PBMCs. The receptors stem from a man under 40 in good health and CMV-seronegative. Both conserved end residues are part of each CDR3.

V gene: TRBV18
CDR3 length: 15
J gene: TRBJ1-5
CDR3 protein: CASSSRGLSNQPQHF

V gene: TRBV7-9
CDR3 length: 14
J gene: TRBJ1-1
CDR3 protein: CASSFTGANTEAFF

V gene: TRBV9
CDR3 length: 14
J gene: TRBJ1-1
CDR3 protein: CASSAGQLNTEAFF

V gene: TRBV6-5
CDR3 length: 11
J gene: TRBJ2-7
CDR3 protein: CASRSRGQWYF

V gene: TRBV29-1
CDR3 length: 14
J gene: TRBJ1-2
CDR3 protein: CSVGGDGSNYGYTF

V gene: TRBV1
CDR3 length: 18
J gene: TRBJ1-5
CDR3 protein: CTSSRPAGSFYSNQPQHF

V gene: TRBV28
CDR3 length: 16
J gene: TRBJ1-5
CDR3 protein: CASRPPDRAPSQPQHF

V gene: TRBV15
CDR3 length: 16
J gene: TRBJ2-6
CDR3 protein: CATSRDAGVGANVLTF

V gene: TRBV18
CDR3 length: 16
J gene: TRBJ2-2
CDR3 protein: CASSLLAGANTGELFF

V gene: TRBV28
CDR3 length: 15
J gene: TRBJ2-5
CDR3 protein: CASLLAGGPVETQYF

V gene: TRBV29-1
CDR3 length: 12
J gene: TRBJ2-3
CDR3 protein: CSVKGGTDTQYF

V gene: TRBV19
CDR3 length: 15
J gene: TRBJ2-1
CDR3 protein: CASSAPRQGYDEQFF

V gene: TRBV2
CDR3 length: 13
J gene: TRBJ1-1
CDR3 protein: CASQRDRDTEAFF

V gene: TRBV5-6
CDR3 length: 16
J gene: TRBJ1-5
CDR3 protein: CASSWGGVGVGQPQHF

V gene: TRBV6-5
CDR3 length: 14
J gene: TRBJ1-2
CDR3 protein: CASSPGQGGYGYTF

V gene: TRBV5-1
CDR3 length: 15
J gene: TRBJ2-5
CDR3 protein: CASSLGQGAPETQYF

V gene: TRBV18
CDR3 length: 16
J gene: TRBJ1-1
CDR3 protein: CASSPLTGTRNTEAFF

V gene: TRBV10-3
CDR3 length: 14
J gene: TRBJ1-1
CDR3 protein: CAISESSGGTEAFF

V gene: TRBV6-5
CDR3 length: 15
J gene: TRBJ1-5
CDR3 protein: CASSHGTGHNQPQHF

V gene: TRBV5-6
CDR3 length: 14
J gene: TRBJ2-7
CDR3 protein: CASSPWGVDYEQYF

V gene: TRBV21-1
CDR3 length: 17
J gene: TRBJ2-3
CDR3 protein: CASSTLLPGLSTDTQYF

V gene: TRBV19
CDR3 length: 14
J gene: TRBJ1-6
CDR3 protein: CASTLGGLNSPLHF

V gene: TRBV7-3
CDR3 length: 16
J gene: TRBJ2-3
CDR3 protein: CASSPAGGRATDTQYF

V gene: TRBV18
CDR3 length: 16
J gene: TRBJ1-1
CDR3 protein: CASSPPGQGVPTEAFF

V gene: TRBV5-6
CDR3 length: 17
J gene: TRBJ2-6
CDR3 protein: CASSRPLGGSRANVLTF

V gene: TRBV5-4
CDR3 length: 12
J gene: TRBJ2-1
CDR3 protein: CASSSTSGEQFF

V gene: TRBV10-1
CDR3 length: 17
J gene: TRBJ2-1
CDR3 protein: CASSEYEREGPYNEQFF